This TCR beta chain was identified during a study of identifying expanded T cells in peripheral blood. Points on this clone: Its specificity is unknown.

The CDR3 is 12 amino acids. The V gene's germline CDR1 is SGHRS and CDR2 YFSETQ. Trimming stripped 4 bases from V and 8 bases from J, with 10 bases between. Healthy donors had no documented immune events, such as infections, while sampled. The repertoire was sequenced with immunoSEQ multiplex PCR; TCRdb's copy has only in-frame clones and lacks some. The sample contains 84,000 or so clones, over 85% of which appear only once. General observations from the study: Variance in clone template counts between roughly two-week samples significantly increased with total template count across all healthy donors. Technical replicates showed about 1.1 changed clones; roughly two weeks roughly 16; four weeks 19.

The V call is TRBV5-1, the J call TRBJ2-1; D remains ambiguous. This sequence originates from a person aged 18 to 75 in good health. Sample: blood. CDR3 DNA sequence: TGCGCCAGCAGCGAGTTCAGCTATGAGCAGTTCTTC. Amino acids: CASSEFSYEQFF.